These 18 T cell receptor beta chains were sequenced from one sample in a study of blood T cells in healthy people across ages. A sample-barcoded 5' primer and a J-beta primer mix were used in a second PCR of about 6 to 12 cycles. TCRdb redid the calling of the 5' RACE reads with MiXCR, one entry per CDR3 protein. The repertoire includes about 970,000 distinct CDR3 sequences, about 51% of them detected once, and 20% to 25% sits in the top ten. Specimen: blood. The receptors were sampled from a woman aged 60-70 years in good health.

The J gene is TRBJ2-7, the V gene TRBV7-9, with 10 bases lining up with TRBD2. The CDR3 is 16 residues long. CDR1 is SEHNR and CDR2 is FQNEAQ in the germline V gene (reference sequence). The V segment lost 5 bases and the J segment 2 bases; nucleotides outside the gene matches: 9. CDR3 residues: CASSPRLAGATYEQYF. In DNA form, the CDR3 reads TGTGCCAGCAGCCCTCGGCTAGCGGGAGCCACCTACGAGCAGTACTTC.

This clonotype has a single count. The CDR3 protein is CSVIAGAGGTGELFF. The CDR3 nucleotides are TGCAGCGTCATAGCCGGGGCAGGGGGCACCGGGGAGCTGTTTTTT. V is TRBV29-1 and J is TRBJ2-2; 7 nucleotides line up with TRBD1. The CDR3 loop spans 15 amino acids. From germline, CDR1 is SQVTM and CDR2 ANQGSEA. V was pared by 6 bases and J by 4 bases, with 11 bases of the junction left unmatched.

This clonotype was picked up a small number of times. The rearrangement joins TRBV6-2 or TRBV6-3 to TRBJ2-7; 12 bases align to TRBD2. Trimming took 10 bases from V and 2 from J; bases not matched to a gene: 3. Germline V gene data show CDR1 as MNHEY and CDR2 as SVGEGT. There are 13 residues in the CDR3. The CDR3 sequence is CATGLAGTYEQYF. The CDR3, as DNA: TGTGCCACTGGACTAGCGGGAACCTACGAGCAGTACTTC.

The chain couples TRBV4-2 to TRBJ2-3; no firm D call. V lost 3 bases and J lost 10, with 11 bases in between. Germline assignment: CDR1 LGHNA and CDR2 YNFKEQ. CDR3 length: 12 residues. CDR3 loop: CASSQSVDAQYF. In DNA form, the CDR3 reads TGTGCCAGCAGCCAGTCGGTTGATGCGCAGTATTTT.

This clonotype was found a few times. The chain recombines TRBV4-2 with TRBJ2-1, with 11 bases identical to TRBD2. The V gene's germline CDR1 is LGHNA and CDR2 YNFKEQ. The trim removed 1 base at V and 6 bases at J, leaving 8 bases unmatched. There are 17 residues in the CDR3. The CDR3 DNA is TGTGCCAGCAGCCAAGGGTGGATGACTAGCGGGGCCAATGAGCAGTTCTTC. Amino acids: CASSQGWMTSGANEQFF.

This rearrangement joins TRBV10-1 to TRBJ2-5, with TRBD2 matching over 8 bases. The tail of the sequence fits TRBJ2-7 better, so the J call may be wrong. This CDR3 region has 14 residues. CDR1 is WNHNN and CDR2 is SYGVQD in the germline V gene (reference sequence). This chain's CDR3 is CASSAGGDGREQYF. As DNA, the CDR3 is TGCGCCAGCAGTGCGGGAGGGGACGGTCGCGAGCAGTACTTC.

The genes are TRBV29-1 and TRBJ2-3; 10 nucleotides line up with TRBD1. In germline, CDR1 is SQVTM, CDR2 ANQGSEA. The CDR3 sequence is 14 residues long. The CDR3 loop is CTISGQGSTDTQYF. CDR3 bases: TGCACCATATCGGGACAGGGGAGCACAGATACGCAGTATTTT.

The genes are TRBV7-8 and TRBJ1-1; possible D gene TRBD1, 5 bases. Germline V gene lookup returns CDR1 SGHVS and CDR2 FQNEAQ. This CDR3 region has 16 residues. The V end lost 0 bases, the J end lost 0 bases, and 11 bases lay between the germline ends. CDR3 bases: TGTGCCAGCAGCTTAGCCAGGGCCCTCATGAACACTGAAGCTTTCTTT. Translating gives CASSLARALMNTEAFF.

This clonotype was seen more than once but under ten times. The rearrangement uses TRBV12-3 or TRBV12-4 and TRBJ1-2; maybe TRBD1 (5 bases). The CDR3 has 13 residues. V lost 2 bases, J lost 12 bases, and 16 bases lay in between. The CDR3 is CASSLQGGHENTF. The CDR3 DNA reads TGTGCCAGCAGTTTACAAGGCGGACATGAAAACACCTTC.

Only a few counts were recorded for this clonotype. The CDR3 bases are TGTGCCAGCAGTCCTAGCGGGAGAGGCGGGGAGCTGTTTTTT. Its protein product is CASSPSGRGGELFF. The chain couples TRBV28 to TRBJ2-2, with 10 nucleotides matching TRBD2. The trim removed 5 bases at V and 7 bases at J, leaving 4 bases unmatched. The CDR3 is 14 residues long. Looked up from germline, CDR1 is MDHEN and CDR2 is SYDVKM. Variable domain in full (rest from reference TRBV28 and TRBJ2-2): DVKVTQSSRYLVKRTGEKVFLECVQDMDHENMFWYRQDPGLGLRLIYFSYDVKMKEKGDIPEGYSVSREKKERFSLILESASTNQTSMYLCASSPSGRGGELFFGEGSRLTVL.

The rearrangement links TRBV27 to TRBJ2-1; a weak D match, TRBD1 (6 bases). V lost 3 bases, J lost 4 bases, and 13 bases lay in between. The CDR3 covers 15 residues. CDR1 and CDR2 from the germline V gene are MNHEY and SMNVEV (reference sequence). In DNA form, the CDR3 reads TGTGCCAGCAGTTTCCGGGACACACGGTACAATGAGCAGTTCTTC. Protein sequence: CASSFRDTRYNEQFF.

The chain carries TRBV2 and TRBJ2-3; weak D call: TRBD1 (6 bases). Germline values: CDR1 SNHLY, CDR2 FYNNEI. This CDR3 region has 16 residues. Between the trimmed V and J ends, which lost 6 bases and 5 bases, there was a span of 21 bases. The CDR3 bases are TGTGCCAGCAGCGGAACGAGAAGTACAGGGAAAGATACGCAGTATTTT. This codes for CASSGTRSTGKDTQYF.

This clonotype was seen a few times. This rearrangement joins TRBV10-3 to TRBJ2-1, with 10 bases lining up with TRBD2. The CDR3 runs to 15 residues. Germline V gene data show CDR1 as ENHRY and CDR2 as SYGVKD. Trimming removed 3 bases from V and 4 bases from J; junction bases left unmatched: 3. Written as DNA, the CDR3 is TGTGCCATCAGTGAACTAGCGGGACCGTACAATGAGCAGTTCTTC. Protein product: CAISELAGPYNEQFF.

This clonotype has just a few counts. The V call is TRBV4-1, the J call TRBJ1-4; 9 nucleotides match TRBD1. Germline CDR1 and CDR2: MGHRA and YSYEKL. CDR3 size: 16 residues. V gave up 0 bases and J gave up 3 bases; unmatched junction bases: 2. This chain's CDR3 is CASSQDGTGSNEKLFF. CDR3 sequence (DNA): TGCGCCAGCAGCCAAGATGGGACAGGGTCTAATGAAAAACTGTTTTTT.

The chain joins TRBV27 to TRBJ1-2, with D unclear. Germline CDR1 MNHEY, CDR2 SMNVEV (reference sequence). The CDR3 loop spans 13 amino acids. The V gene lost 5 bases and the J gene lost 7 bases, with 14 bases spanning the gap. The CDR3 protein is CASSPGRYSGYTF. The CDR3 nucleotides are TGTGCCAGCAGTCCTGGACGCTATTCTGGCTACACCTTC.

This clonotype appeared a single time. The chain is built from TRBV7-9 and TRBJ2-5; D could derive from TRBD1 or TRBD2 (6 bases each). The DNA end is more similar to TRBJ2-7, so the J call may be wrong. The CDR3 has 15 amino acids. The germline V gene has CDR1 SEHNR and CDR2 FQNEAQ (reference sequence). Written as DNA, the CDR3 is TGTGCCAGCAGCTCACCGGGACGGGGGCTCTACGAGCAGTACTTC. Its translation: CASSSPGRGLYEQYF.

This clonotype was picked up a small number of times. The chain couples TRBV18 to TRBJ2-7; possibly TRBD2 for D (5 bases). V was clipped by 5 bases and J by 2 bases, with 13 bases between them. This CDR3 has 14 residues. The germline V gene has CDR1 KGHSH and CDR2 LQKENI. The CDR3: CASSSNPGAYEQYF. CDR3 nucleotides: TGTGCCAGCTCATCCAATCCCGGGGCCTACGAGCAGTACTTC.

This clonotype was seen a handful of times. A read error may account for a junction end that differs from germline. Here the CDR3 reads CASSVALIAEAFF. As DNA, the CDR3 is TGTGCCAGCAGTGTAGCGCTAATCGCTGAAGCTTTCTTT. This rearrangement joins TRBV12-3 or TRBV12-4 to TRBJ1-1; D is undetermined. This CDR3 region has 13 residues.